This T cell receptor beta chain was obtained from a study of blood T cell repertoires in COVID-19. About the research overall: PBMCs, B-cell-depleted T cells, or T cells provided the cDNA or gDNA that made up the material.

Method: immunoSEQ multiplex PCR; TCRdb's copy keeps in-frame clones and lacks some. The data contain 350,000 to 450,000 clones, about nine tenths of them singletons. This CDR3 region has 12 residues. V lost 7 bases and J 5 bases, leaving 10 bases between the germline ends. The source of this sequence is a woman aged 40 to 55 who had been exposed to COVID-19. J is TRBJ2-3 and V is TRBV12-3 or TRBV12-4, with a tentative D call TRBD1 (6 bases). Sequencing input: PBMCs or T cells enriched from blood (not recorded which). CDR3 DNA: TGTGCCAGCACCCCCAGGGGAGATACGCAGTATTTT. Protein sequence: CASTPRGDTQYF.